This TCR beta chain was captured by sequencing in a study of T cells in Graves' hyperthyroidism and ophthalmopathy. The junction had 7 bases not matched to a gene; V was cut back by 2 bases and J by 4 bases. The CDR3 is 16 amino acids. Germline CDR1 ENHRY, CDR2 SYGVKD. This blood was taken when hyperthyroidism was first diagnosed, before any ophthalmopathy symptoms existed. The PBMCs had their origin in 10 ml of fresh peripheral blood. Researchers took RNA transcripts and amplified the TCR beta CDR3 regions from them. HTBI primers were employed in a first-round RT-PCR of the TCR CDR3. Each CDR3 protein is one row after TCRdb ran MiXCR on the multiplex PCR reads. The data contain under 400,000 distinct CDR3 sequences, 15% to 18% of them seen just once; the ten biggest clones take up about a quarter.

The chain has TRBV10-3 and TRBJ2-3; 9 bases match TRBD2. Source material: blood. This TCR came from a woman under 30 with Graves' hyperthyroidism that later progressed to Graves' ophthalmopathy. Here the CDR3 DNA reads TGTGCCATCAGTGAGCCGCGCGGGAGGGGGCCAGATACGCAGTATTTT. Translation gives CAISEPRGRGPDTQYF.